The 2 T cell receptor beta chains below come from one sample, sequenced in a study of blood T cells in healthy people across ages. The use of a sample-barcoded 5' primer and a J-beta primer mix characterized a second PCR of about 6 to 12 cycles. MiXCR, run by TCRdb on the 5' RACE reads, gives a single entry per CDR3 protein. Among more than 650,000 distinct CDR3 sequences listed, 22% were seen once. The sequenced sample consisted of blood. The source of these receptors is an older man in good health.

Only a few counts were recorded for this clonotype. The chain couples TRBV5-5 to TRBJ2-1; D unresolved. The CDR3 length is 12 residues. V gave up 4 bases and J gave up 9 bases, with 11 bases separating them. Germline CDR1 SGHKS, CDR2 YYEKEE (reference sequence). CDR3 nucleotide sequence: TGTGCCAGCAGCCCCAGCCCCGTTGAGCAGTTCTTC. Protein product: CASSPSPVEQFF.

This clonotype was observed a handful of times. The V call is TRBV7-2, the J call TRBJ1-1; 8 positions agree with TRBD1. Germline CDR1 reads SGHTA; CDR2 reads FQGNSA. The CDR3 has 14 residues. Trimming took 4 bases from V and 5 from J; bases not matched to a gene: 6. CDR3 in amino acids: CASSSDHRGTEAFF. The CDR3 DNA reads TGTGCCAGCAGCTCCGATCACAGGGGGACTGAAGCTTTCTTT.